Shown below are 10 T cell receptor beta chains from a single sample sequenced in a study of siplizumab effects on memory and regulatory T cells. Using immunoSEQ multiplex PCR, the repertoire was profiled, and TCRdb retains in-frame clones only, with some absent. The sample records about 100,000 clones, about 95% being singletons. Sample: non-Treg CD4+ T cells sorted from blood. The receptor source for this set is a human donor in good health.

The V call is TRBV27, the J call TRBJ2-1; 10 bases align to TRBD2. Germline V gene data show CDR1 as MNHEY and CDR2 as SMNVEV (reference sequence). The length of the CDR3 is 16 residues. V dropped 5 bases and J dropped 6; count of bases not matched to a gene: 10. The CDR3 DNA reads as TGTGCCAGCAGTGATGACAGGACTAGCGGAGCCAATGAGCAGTTCTTC. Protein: CASSDDRTSGANEQFF.

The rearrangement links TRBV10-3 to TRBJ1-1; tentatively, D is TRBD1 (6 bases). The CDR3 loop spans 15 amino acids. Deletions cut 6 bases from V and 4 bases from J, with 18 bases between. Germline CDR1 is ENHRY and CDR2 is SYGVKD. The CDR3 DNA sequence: TGTGCCATCAGGCGGCAGGGGCTGGCAGGCACTGAAGCTTTCTTT. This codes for CAIRRQGLAGTEAFF.

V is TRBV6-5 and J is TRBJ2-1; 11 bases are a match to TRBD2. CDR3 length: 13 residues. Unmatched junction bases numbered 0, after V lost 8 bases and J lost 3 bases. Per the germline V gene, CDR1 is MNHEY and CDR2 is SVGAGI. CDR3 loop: CASGTSGYNEQFF. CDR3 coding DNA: TGTGCCAGCGGGACTAGCGGCTACAATGAGCAGTTCTTC.

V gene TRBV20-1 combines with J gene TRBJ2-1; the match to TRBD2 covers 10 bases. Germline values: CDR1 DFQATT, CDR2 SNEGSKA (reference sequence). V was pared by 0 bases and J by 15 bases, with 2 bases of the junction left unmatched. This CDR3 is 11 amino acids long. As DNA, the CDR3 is TGCAGTGCTAGAGATTGGACTAGCGGGTTCTTC. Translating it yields CSARDWTSGFF.

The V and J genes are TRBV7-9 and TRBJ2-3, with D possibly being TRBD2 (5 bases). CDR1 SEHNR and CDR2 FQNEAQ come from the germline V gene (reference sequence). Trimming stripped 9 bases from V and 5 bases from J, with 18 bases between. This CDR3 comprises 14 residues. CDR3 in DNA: TGTGCCAGTATTACATCGGAGGACCTAGATACGCAGTATTTT. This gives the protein CASITSEDLDTQYF.

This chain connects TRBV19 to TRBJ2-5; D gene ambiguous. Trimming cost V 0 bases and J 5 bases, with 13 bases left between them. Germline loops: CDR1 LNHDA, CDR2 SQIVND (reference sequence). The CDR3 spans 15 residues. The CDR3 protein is CASSIDLPGLETQYF. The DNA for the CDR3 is TGTGCCAGTAGTATAGATCTTCCAGGTTTGGAGACCCAGTACTTC. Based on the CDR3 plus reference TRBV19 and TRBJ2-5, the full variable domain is DGGITQSPKYLFRKEGQNVTLSCEQNLNHDAMYWYRQDPGQGLRLIYYSQIVNDFQKGDIAEGYSVSREKKESFPLTVTSAQKNPTAFYLCASSIDLPGLETQYFGPGTRLLVL.

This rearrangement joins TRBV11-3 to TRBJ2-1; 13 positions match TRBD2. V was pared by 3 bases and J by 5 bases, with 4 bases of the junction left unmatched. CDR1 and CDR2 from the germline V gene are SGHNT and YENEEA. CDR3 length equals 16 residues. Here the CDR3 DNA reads TGTGCCAGCAGCTTCTCGGGACTAGCGGGACACAATGAGCAGTTCTTC. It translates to CASSFSGLAGHNEQFF.

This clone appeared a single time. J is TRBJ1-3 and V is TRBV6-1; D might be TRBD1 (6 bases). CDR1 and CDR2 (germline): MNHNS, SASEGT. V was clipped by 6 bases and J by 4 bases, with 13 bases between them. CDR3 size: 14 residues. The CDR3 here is CASRLQGSGNTIYF. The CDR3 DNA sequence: TGTGCCAGCAGACTACAGGGATCAGGAAACACCATATATTTT.

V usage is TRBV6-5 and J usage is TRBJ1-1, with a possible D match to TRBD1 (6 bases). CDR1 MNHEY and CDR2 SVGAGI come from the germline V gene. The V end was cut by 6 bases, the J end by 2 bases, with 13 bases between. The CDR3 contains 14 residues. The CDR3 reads CASRETGGNTEAFF. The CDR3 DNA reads TGTGCCAGCAGGGAGACAGGCGGTAACACTGAAGCTTTCTTT.

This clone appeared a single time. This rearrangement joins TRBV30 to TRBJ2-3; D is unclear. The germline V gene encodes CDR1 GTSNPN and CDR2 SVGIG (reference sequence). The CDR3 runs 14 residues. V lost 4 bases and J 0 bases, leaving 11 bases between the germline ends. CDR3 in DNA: TGTGCCTGGAAACGAATGTTTAGCACAGATACGCAGTATTTT. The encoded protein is CAWKRMFSTDTQYF.